A selection of T cell receptor beta chains follows, all from one sample in a study of chemoradiotherapy in HPV16-positive cancers. Sequencing used immunoSEQ multiplex PCR; TCRdb keeps in-frame clones, though not all of them. The profile shows around 53,000 clones, about 88% of them singletons. Sequenced here: blood, sampled from a patient who underwent chemoradiotherapy. Receptors were obtained from a human donor with HPV-associated anogenital cancer. CDR3s include the opening cysteine and the closing phenylalanine or tryptophan. D genes are given only for firm matches.

v_call: TRBV5-6; j_call: TRBJ1-1; d_call: NA; cdr3_nt: TGTGCCAGCACCCCCCCCAGGACCTCGGCCACTGAAGCTTTCTTT; cdr3_aa: CASTPPRTSATEAFF
v_call: TRBV2; j_call: TRBJ2-7; d_call: NA; cdr3_nt: TGTGCCAGCAGTGAAGTGGGACTTGGGCCCTACGAGCAGTACTTC; cdr3_aa: CASSEVGLGPYEQYF
v_call: TRBV6-5; j_call: TRBJ2-7; d_call: TRBD1; cdr3_nt: TGTGCCAGCCGGACAGGGGACAGGGAGCAGTACTTC; cdr3_aa: CASRTGDREQYF
v_call: TRBV27; j_call: TRBJ2-5; d_call: NA; cdr3_nt: TGTGCCAGCAGCGAGGAAGGGACACAAGAGACCCAGTACTTC; cdr3_aa: CASSEEGTQETQYF
v_call: TRBV27; j_call: TRBJ1-2; d_call: NA; cdr3_nt: TGTGCCAGCAGTTTAAACGGGCAGGGAGTACGCGGCTACACCTTC; cdr3_aa: CASSLNGQGVRGYTF
v_call: TRBV10-2; j_call: TRBJ2-1; d_call: TRBD2; cdr3_nt: TGCGCCAGCAGTGGTAGCGGGGGGGCGAATGAGCAGTTCTTC; cdr3_aa: CASSGSGGANEQFF
v_call: TRBV14; j_call: TRBJ1-3; d_call: NA; cdr3_nt: TGTGCCAGCAGCCAACCACAGAGCTCTGGAAACACCATATATTTT; cdr3_aa: CASSQPQSSGNTIYF
v_call: TRBV9; j_call: TRBJ1-2; d_call: NA; cdr3_nt: TGTGCCAGCAGCGTAGTGGACAGTGGAAGCTATGGCTACACCTTC; cdr3_aa: CASSVVDSGSYGYTF
v_call: TRBV4-1; j_call: TRBJ2-6; d_call: TRBD2; cdr3_nt: TGCGCCAGCAGCCCGGGACTAGCGGGGATCTCTGGGGCCAACGTCCTGACTTTC; cdr3_aa: CASSPGLAGISGANVLTF
v_call: TRBV6-1; j_call: TRBJ1-1; d_call: NA; cdr3_nt: TGTGCCAGCACCAGGGGCCGGGGGAACACTGAAGCTTTCTTT; cdr3_aa: CASTRGRGNTEAFF
v_call: TRBV5-6; j_call: TRBJ2-1; d_call: NA; cdr3_nt: TGTGCCAGCAGCTTGACCCAGCAGGGCCGGCAGGGTGAGCAGTTCTTC; cdr3_aa: CASSLTQQGRQGEQFF
v_call: TRBV19; j_call: TRBJ2-3; d_call: NA; cdr3_nt: TGTGCCAGTAGTAACCAGGGGCCTTCTACTAGCACAGATACGCAGTATTTT; cdr3_aa: CASSNQGPSTSTDTQYF
v_call: TRBV15; j_call: TRBJ1-5; d_call: TRBD1; cdr3_nt: TGTGCCACCAGCAGAGCCCCAGGGGGCCTGGGACAGCCCCAGCATTTT; cdr3_aa: CATSRAPGGLGQPQHF
v_call: TRBV5-4; j_call: TRBJ2-7; d_call: NA; cdr3_nt: TGTGCCAGCAGCTTGGGGGGGGCGCAGGAGCAGTACTTC; cdr3_aa: CASSLGGAQEQYF
v_call: TRBV25-1; j_call: TRBJ2-3; d_call: TRBD2; cdr3_nt: TGTGCCAGCAGGCCCCAGCTAGCGGGCACAGATACGCAGTATTTT; cdr3_aa: CASRPQLAGTDTQYF
v_call: TRBV7-2; j_call: TRBJ1-5; d_call: NA; cdr3_nt: TGTGCCAGCACCCGAATGTTGGGGAATCAGCCCCAGCATTTT; cdr3_aa: CASTRMLGNQPQHF